The present entry profiles one T cell receptor beta chain with its context. What it binds is not known. This entry is derived from a study of cytomegalovirus exposure and HLA in healthy donors. Across the study: An earlier analysis found 95 million to 140 million unique TCR beta sequences from 150 million to 200 million T cells. Study-wide findings and caveats: Sequencing artifact likely explains a cluster of highly shared sequence variants.

13 Jbeta primers and 60 Vbeta primers were used for the PCR. Libraries were prepared by immunoSEQ multiplex PCR; TCRdb keeps only in-frame clonotypes and omits some of them. The sample has roughly 120,000 clones; around three quarters are singletons. The germline V gene encodes CDR1 LGHNA and CDR2 YSLEER. This CDR3 has 14 residues. The V gene end was trimmed by 4 bases and the J gene end by 4 bases; junction bases not matched to a gene: 5. The chain uses TRBV4-3 and TRBJ1-2, with 8 nucleotides matching TRBD1. The TCR sequence derives from a man aged 30 to 45 in good health and CMV-seropositive. The sequenced sample consisted of PBMCs. CDR3: CASSPWQGAYGYTF. In nucleotides, the CDR3 is TGCGCCAGCAGCCCCTGGCAGGGGGCCTATGGCTACACCTTC.